This TCR beta chain was recovered during a study of blood T cell repertoires in COVID-19. Study summary: The samples span acute and convalescent COVID-19 from the United States, Italy and Spain. The analysed material was cDNA or gDNA that came from T cells, B-cell-depleted T cells, or PBMCs.

The germline gives CDR1 SGHVS, CDR2 FNYEAQ. V gave up 5 bases and J gave up 9 bases; unmatched junction bases: 10. This CDR3 is 15 amino acids long. Study processing details: Nucleated cell counts were estimated from reference gene primer amplification. Clones were read by immunoSEQ multiplex PCR, and TCRdb kept only the in-frame ones, dropping some. Clone size and V and J calls were adopted from that table, with D and trimming inferred from the DNA. The sample carries some 41,000 clones, approximately 90% recorded once. The chain links TRBV7-6 to TRBJ2-1; the match to TRBD1 covers 10 bases. The sequencing sample was made of peripheral blood. This clonotype was obtained from a man aged 65-85 years with active COVID-19. CDR3 sequence reads: CASSRFGTGAGEQFF. Here the CDR3 DNA reads TGTGCCAGCAGCCGGTTCGGGACAGGGGCCGGTGAGCAGTTCTTC.